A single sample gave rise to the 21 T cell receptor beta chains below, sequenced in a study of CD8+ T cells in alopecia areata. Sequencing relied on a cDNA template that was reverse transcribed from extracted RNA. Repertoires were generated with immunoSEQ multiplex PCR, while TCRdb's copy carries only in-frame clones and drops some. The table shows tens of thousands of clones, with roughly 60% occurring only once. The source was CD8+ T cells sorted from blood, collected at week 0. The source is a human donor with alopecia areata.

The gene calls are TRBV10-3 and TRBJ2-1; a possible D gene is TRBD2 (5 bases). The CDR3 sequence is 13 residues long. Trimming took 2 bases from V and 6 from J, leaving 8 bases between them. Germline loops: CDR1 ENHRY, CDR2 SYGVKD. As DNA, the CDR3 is TGTGCCATCAGTGAGGAGGGCGTCAATGAGCAGTTCTTC. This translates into CAISEEGVNEQFF.

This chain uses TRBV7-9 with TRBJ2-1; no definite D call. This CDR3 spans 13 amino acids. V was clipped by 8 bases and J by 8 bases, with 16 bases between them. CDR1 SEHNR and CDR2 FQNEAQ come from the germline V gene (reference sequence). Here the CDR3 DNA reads TGTGCCAGCCTGGGCTCCCGTCAGGATGAGCAGTTCTTC. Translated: CASLGSRQDEQFF.

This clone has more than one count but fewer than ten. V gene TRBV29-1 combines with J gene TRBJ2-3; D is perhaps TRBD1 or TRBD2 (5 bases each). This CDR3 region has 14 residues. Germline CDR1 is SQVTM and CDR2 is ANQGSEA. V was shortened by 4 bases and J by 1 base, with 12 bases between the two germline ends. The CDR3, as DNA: TGCAGCGTTGGACAACTGGGACGCACAGATACGCAGTATTTT. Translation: CSVGQLGRTDTQYF.

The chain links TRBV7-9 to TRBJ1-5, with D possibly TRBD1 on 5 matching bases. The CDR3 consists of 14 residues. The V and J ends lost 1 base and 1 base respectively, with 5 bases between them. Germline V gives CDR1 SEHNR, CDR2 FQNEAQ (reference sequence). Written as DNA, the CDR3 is TGTGCCAGCAGCTTAGGGACAAGCAATCAGCCCCAGCATTTT. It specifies CASSLGTSNQPQHF.

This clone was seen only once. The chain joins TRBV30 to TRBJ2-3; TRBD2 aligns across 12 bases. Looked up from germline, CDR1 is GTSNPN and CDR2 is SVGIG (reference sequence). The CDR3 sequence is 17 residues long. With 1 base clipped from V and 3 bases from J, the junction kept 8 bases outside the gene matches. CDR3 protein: CAWSDLLLAGGTDTQYF. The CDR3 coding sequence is TGTGCCTGGAGTGACCTCCTACTAGCGGGAGGTACAGATACGCAGTATTTT.

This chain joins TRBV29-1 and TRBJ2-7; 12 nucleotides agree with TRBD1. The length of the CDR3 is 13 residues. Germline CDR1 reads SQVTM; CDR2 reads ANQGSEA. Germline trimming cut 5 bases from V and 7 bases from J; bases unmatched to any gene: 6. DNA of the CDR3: TGCAGCGTTCCGGGACAGGGGGCCGGGGAGCAGTACTTC. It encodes CSVPGQGAGEQYF.

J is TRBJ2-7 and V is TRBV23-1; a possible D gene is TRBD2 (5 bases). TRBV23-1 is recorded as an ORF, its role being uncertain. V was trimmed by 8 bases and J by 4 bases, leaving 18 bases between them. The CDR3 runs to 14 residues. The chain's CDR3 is CASPYKKEAYEQYF. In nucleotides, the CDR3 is TGCGCCAGCCCCTATAAGAAGGAGGCTTACGAGCAGTACTTC.

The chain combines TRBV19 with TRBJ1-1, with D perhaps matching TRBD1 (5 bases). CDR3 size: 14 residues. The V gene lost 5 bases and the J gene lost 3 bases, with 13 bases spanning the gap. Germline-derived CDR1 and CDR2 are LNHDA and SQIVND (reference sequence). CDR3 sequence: CASSAGRLYTEAFF. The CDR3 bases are TGTGCCAGTAGTGCGGGACGGCTGTACACTGAAGCTTTCTTT.

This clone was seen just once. The DNA of the CDR3 is TGCGCCAGCAGCACCGATTTCGGAACCGGTGAAAAACTGTTTTTT. This translates into CASSTDFGTGEKLFF. The chain carries TRBV5-1 and TRBJ1-4; D remains unclear. The CDR3 has 15 amino acids. In germline, CDR1 is SGHRS, CDR2 YFSETQ. V shed 4 bases and J shed 7 bases, with 17 bases lying between them.

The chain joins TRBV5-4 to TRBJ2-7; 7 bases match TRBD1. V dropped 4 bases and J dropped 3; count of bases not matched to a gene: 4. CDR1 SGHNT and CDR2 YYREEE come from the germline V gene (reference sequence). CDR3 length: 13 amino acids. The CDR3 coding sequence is TGTGCCAGCAGCCCCCGGGACAGCTACGAGCAGTACTTC. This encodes CASSPRDSYEQYF.

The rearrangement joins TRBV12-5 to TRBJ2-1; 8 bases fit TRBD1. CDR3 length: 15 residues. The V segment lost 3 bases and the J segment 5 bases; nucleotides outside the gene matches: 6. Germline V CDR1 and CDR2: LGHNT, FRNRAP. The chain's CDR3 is CASGFRTGLDNEQFF. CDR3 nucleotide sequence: TGTGCTAGTGGTTTCCGGACAGGGCTAGACAATGAGCAGTTCTTC.

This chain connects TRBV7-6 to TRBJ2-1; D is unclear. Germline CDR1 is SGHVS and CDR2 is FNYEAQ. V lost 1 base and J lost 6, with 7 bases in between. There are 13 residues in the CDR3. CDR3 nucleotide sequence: TGTGCCAGCAGCTTAGGAAACAGCAATGAGCAGTTCTTC. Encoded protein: CASSLGNSNEQFF.

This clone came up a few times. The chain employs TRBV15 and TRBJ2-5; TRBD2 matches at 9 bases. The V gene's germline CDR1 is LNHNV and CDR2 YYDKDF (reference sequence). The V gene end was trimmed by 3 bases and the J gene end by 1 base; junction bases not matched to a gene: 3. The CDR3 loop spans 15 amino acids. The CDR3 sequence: CATSSAGGLQETQYF. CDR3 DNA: TGTGCCACCAGCAGTGCGGGGGGGCTCCAAGAGACCCAGTACTTC.

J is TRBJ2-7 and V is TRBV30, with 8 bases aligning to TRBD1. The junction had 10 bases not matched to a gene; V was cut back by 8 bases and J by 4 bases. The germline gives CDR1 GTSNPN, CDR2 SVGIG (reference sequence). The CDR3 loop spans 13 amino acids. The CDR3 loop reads CAGQGPPSYEQYF. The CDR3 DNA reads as TGTGCCGGACAGGGACCACCATCGTACGAGCAGTACTTC.

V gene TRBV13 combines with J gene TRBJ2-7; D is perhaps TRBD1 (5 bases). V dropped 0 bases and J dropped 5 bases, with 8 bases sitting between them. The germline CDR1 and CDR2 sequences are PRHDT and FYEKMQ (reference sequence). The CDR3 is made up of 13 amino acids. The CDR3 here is CASSLGVGDEQYF. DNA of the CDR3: TGTGCCAGCAGCTTAGGGGTAGGGGACGAGCAGTACTTC.

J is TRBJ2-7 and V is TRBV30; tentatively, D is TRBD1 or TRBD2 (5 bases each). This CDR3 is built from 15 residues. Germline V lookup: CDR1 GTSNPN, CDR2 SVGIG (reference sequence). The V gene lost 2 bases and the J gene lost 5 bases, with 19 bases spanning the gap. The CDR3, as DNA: TGTGCCTGGAGTCCAACAGGCGGAGGATACGACGAGCAGTACTTC. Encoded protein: CAWSPTGGGYDEQYF.

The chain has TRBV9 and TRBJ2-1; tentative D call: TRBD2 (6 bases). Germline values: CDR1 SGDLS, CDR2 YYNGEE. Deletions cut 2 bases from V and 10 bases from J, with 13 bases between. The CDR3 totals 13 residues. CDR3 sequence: CASSVPNGGEQFF. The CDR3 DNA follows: TGTGCCAGCAGCGTCCCCAATGGGGGGGAGCAGTTCTTC.

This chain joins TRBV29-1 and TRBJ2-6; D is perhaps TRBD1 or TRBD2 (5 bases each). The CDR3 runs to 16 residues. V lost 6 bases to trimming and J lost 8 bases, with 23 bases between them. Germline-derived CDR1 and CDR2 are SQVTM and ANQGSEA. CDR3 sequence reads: CSVVLRGPANTNVLTF. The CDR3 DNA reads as TGCAGCGTCGTACTTCGGGGACCGGCTAATACCAACGTCCTGACTTTC. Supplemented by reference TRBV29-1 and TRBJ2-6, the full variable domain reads SAVISQKPSRDICQRGTSLTIQCQVDSQVTMMFWYRQQPGQSLTLIATANQGSEATYESGFVIDKFPISRPNLTFSTLTVSNMSPEDSSIYLCSVVLRGPANTNVLTFGAGSRLTVL.

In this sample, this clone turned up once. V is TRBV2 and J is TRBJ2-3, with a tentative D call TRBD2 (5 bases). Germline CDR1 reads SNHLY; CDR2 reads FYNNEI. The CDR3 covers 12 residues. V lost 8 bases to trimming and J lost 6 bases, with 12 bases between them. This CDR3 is CASVLSGDTQYF. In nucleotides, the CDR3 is TGTGCCAGCGTGTTATCGGGGGATACGCAGTATTTT.

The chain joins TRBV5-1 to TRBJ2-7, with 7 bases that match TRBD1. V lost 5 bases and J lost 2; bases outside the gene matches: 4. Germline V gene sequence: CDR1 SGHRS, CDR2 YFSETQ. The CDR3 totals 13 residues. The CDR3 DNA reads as TGCGCCAGCAGATACCAGGGGGCCTACGAGCAGTACTTC. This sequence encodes CASRYQGAYEQYF.

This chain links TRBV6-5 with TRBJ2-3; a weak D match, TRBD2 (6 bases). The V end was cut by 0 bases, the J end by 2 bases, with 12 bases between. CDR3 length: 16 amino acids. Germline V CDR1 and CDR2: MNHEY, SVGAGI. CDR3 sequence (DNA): TGTGCCAGCAGTTACTCCCTTAGCGGTAACACAGATACGCAGTATTTT. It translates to CASSYSLSGNTDTQYF.